Sequencing of this T cell receptor (beta chain) was carried out in a study of B cell selection in AIRE deficiency. V was pared by 6 bases and J by 2 bases, with 13 bases between. The CDR3 consists of 14 residues. The germline V gene has CDR1 MNHEY and CDR2 SMNVEV (reference sequence). Sequenced by immunoSEQ multiplex PCR; TCRdb stores in-frame clones only, minus some. The table lists around 19,000 clones, about 97% of them singletons, with around 0.31% in the top ten. Overall study findings and caveats: Tconv and Treg cells from AIRE-deficient patients resembled healthy donors in TCRBV usage, CDR3 length and diversity.

CD4+CD127+ cells were sorted as the conventional CD4 T cells. This clone was observed once. Its antigen is unidentified. The clonotype was recovered from a human donor with AIRE deficiency. Sequencing was carried out using conventional CD4+ T cells sorted from PBMCs. This chain uses TRBV27 with TRBJ1-2; D is uncertain. The CDR3 protein is CASSPSGFNYGYTF. The CDR3 DNA is TGTGCCAGCAGCCCTAGTGGGTTCAACTATGGCTACACCTTC.